Below, 15 T cell receptor beta chains from the same sample are listed, as sequenced in a study of T-cell reconstitution after alpha-beta-depleted transplantation in children. The authors prepared the TCRbeta library with unique molecular identifiers. Each CDR3 protein gets one entry after TCRdb re-called the PCR reads with MiXCR. This sample yields about 580,000 distinct CDR3 sequences, of which 23% are seen a single time; around 14% belongs to the top ten. The sequencing used PBMCs, mostly from graft donor cells, collected 360 days after TCRalphabeta/CD19-depleted stem cell transplant. The receptors shown here come from a boy under two years old who had a stem cell transplant for acute myeloid leukemia, so the T cells may come from the graft donor.

The chain carries TRBV20-1 and TRBJ2-1, with a possible D match to TRBD2 (6 bases). Germline lookup yields CDR1 DFQATT and CDR2 SNEGSKA (reference sequence). The CDR3 runs 12 residues. The germline V and J ends were trimmed by 3 bases and 8 bases, with 11 bases remaining between them. CDR3 coding DNA: TGCAGTGCTAGCAGTGGGGGGTATGAGCAGTTCTTC. The encoded protein is CSASSGGYEQFF.

This chain connects TRBV29-1 to TRBJ1-2; 7 bases match TRBD1. This CDR3 has 12 residues. Germline CDR1 reads SQVTM; CDR2 reads ANQGSEA. Trimming removed 7 bases from V and 2 bases from J; junction bases left unmatched: 4. CDR3: CSAGTDNYGYTF. The DNA for the CDR3 is TGCAGCGCCGGGACAGACAACTATGGCTACACCTTC.

This chain connects TRBV6-2 or TRBV6-3 to TRBJ1-5, with no clear D. The CDR3 has 15 amino acids. From germline, CDR1 is MNHEY and CDR2 SVGEGT. V was clipped by 2 bases and J by 0 bases, with 8 bases between them. The CDR3 region is CASSYDVNSNQPQHF. The CDR3 DNA reads as TGTGCCAGCAGTTACGACGTAAATAGCAATCAGCCCCAGCATTTT.

The rearrangement uses TRBV28 and TRBJ2-7; 10 bases match TRBD1. This CDR3 has 15 amino acids. Per germline, CDR1 MDHEN and CDR2 SYDVKM. After removal of 5 bases from V and 6 bases from J, the junction contained 10 bases not matched to a gene. CDR3 in DNA: TGTGCCAGCAGTACGACAGGGGGCTACCTCTCCGAGCAGTACGTC. Its translation is CASSTTGGYLSEQYV.

This clonotype was seen ten or more times. This sequence joins TRBV20-1 and TRBJ2-1; 7 positions agree with TRBD2. CDR3 size: 16 residues. Germline V gives CDR1 DFQATT, CDR2 SNEGSKA (reference sequence). V dropped 0 bases and J dropped 7; count of bases not matched to a gene: 12. The CDR3 reads CSARDQGLVSRNEQFF. CDR3 bases: TGCAGTGCTAGAGATCAAGGACTAGTTAGTCGTAATGAGCAGTTCTTC.

This clonotype came up a few times. The J gene is TRBJ2-4, the V gene TRBV12-3 or TRBV12-4, with D maybe TRBD2 (5 bases). V was trimmed by 1 base and J by 7 bases, leaving 8 bases between them. This CDR3 is built from 13 residues. The chain's CDR3 is CASSLGGQNIQYF. In DNA form, the CDR3 reads TGTGCCAGCAGTTTAGGCGGGCAGAACATTCAGTACTTC.

The DNA of the CDR3 is TGTGCCAGCAGCGGTCCCGGGACAGGGAATGAAAAACTGTTTTTT. Its protein is CASSGPGTGNEKLFF. V is TRBV9 and J is TRBJ1-4; 9 nucleotides align to TRBD1. V lost 3 bases and J lost 5; bases outside the gene matches: 5. Germline assignment: CDR1 SGDLS and CDR2 YYNGEE. The CDR3 runs to 15 residues.

The CDR3 spells CASSSGMGGHTEAFF. The CDR3 coding sequence is TGCGCCAGCAGCTCTGGTATGGGAGGGCACACTGAAGCTTTCTTT. This chain connects TRBV5-1 to TRBJ1-1; the D is unclear. V dropped 3 bases and J dropped 3 bases, with 15 bases sitting between them. This CDR3 contains 15 residues. Germline V lookup: CDR1 SGHRS, CDR2 YFSETQ.

This clonotype was seen ten or more times. The chain joins TRBV12-3 or TRBV12-4 to TRBJ1-5; D is ambiguous. Trimming left V 7 bases short and J 4 bases short, with 14 bases between. The CDR3 is 14 residues long. CDR3 DNA: TGTGCCAGCAACTCCCAGCTAGGGAATCAGCCCCAGCATTTT. It is translated as CASNSQLGNQPQHF.

In this sample, this clonotype turned up many times. This chain uses TRBV6-5 with TRBJ2-5; no definite D call. CDR1 and CDR2 (germline): MNHEY, SVGAGI. Between the trimmed V and J ends, which lost 4 bases and 3 bases, there was a span of 9 bases. The CDR3 is 13 amino acids. As DNA, the CDR3 is TGTGCCAGCAGTTTTCACCATAAAGAGACCCAGTACTTC. Protein sequence: CASSFHHKETQYF.

There are many counts of this clonotype. This chain uses TRBV5-1 with TRBJ2-5; the D gene is possibly TRBD1 (5 bases). Germline CDR1 and CDR2: SGHRS and YFSETQ. Trimming cost V 0 bases and J 1 base, with 7 bases left between them. The CDR3 has 14 amino acids. The CDR3 region is CASSLEQGQETQYF. CDR3 coding DNA: TGCGCCAGCAGCTTGGAGCAGGGCCAAGAGACCCAGTACTTC.

This clonotype was detected a few times. The chain has TRBV7-2 and TRBJ2-7; 11 bases agree with TRBD2. The CDR3 is made up of 16 amino acids. Trimming removed 3 bases from V and 5 bases from J; junction bases left unmatched: 9. Germline V lookup: CDR1 SGHTA, CDR2 FQGNSA. This CDR3 reads CASSFKVAGGHDEQYF. The CDR3 DNA is TGTGCCAGCAGCTTTAAGGTAGCGGGGGGGCACGACGAGCAGTACTTC.

This clonotype was counted a few times. The chain couples TRBV5-1 to TRBJ2-3, with 10 bases matching TRBD2. The CDR3 consists of 16 residues. Looked up from germline, CDR1 is SGHRS and CDR2 is YFSETQ. V trimming: 4 bases; J trimming: 2 bases; junction bases outside the gene matches: 7. The DNA for the CDR3 is TGCGCCAGCAGCCCTGGACTAGCGGAGACCACAGATACGCAGTATTTT. This gives the protein CASSPGLAETTDTQYF.

The chain is built from TRBV18 and TRBJ2-1; a possible D gene is TRBD1 (5 bases). The CDR3 is 16 amino acids. V was trimmed by 0 bases and J by 0 bases, leaving 9 bases between them. Germline V gives CDR1 KGHSH, CDR2 LQKENI. The CDR3 region is CASSPPDISSYNEQFF. In nucleotides, the CDR3 is TGTGCCAGCTCACCACCGGACATCTCCTCCTACAATGAGCAGTTCTTC.

The chain links TRBV20-1 to TRBJ2-5; maybe TRBD1 (5 bases). This CDR3 is built from 15 residues. Germline CDR1 is DFQATT and CDR2 is SNEGSKA (reference sequence). V shed 1 base and J shed 1 base, with 13 bases lying between them. The chain's CDR3 is CSARVGRVFQETQYF. The CDR3 nucleotides are TGCAGTGCTAGAGTTGGCAGGGTCTTCCAAGAGACCCAGTACTTC.